This T cell receptor beta chain was obtained from a study of T cells in Graves' hyperthyroidism and ophthalmopathy. Researchers took RNA transcripts and amplified the TCR beta CDR3 regions from them. The TCR CDR3 was amplified in a first-round RT-PCR using the HTBI primer set. TCRdb re-called the multiplex PCR reads with MiXCR, one entry per CDR3 protein. The table includes around 690,000 distinct CDR3 sequences, roughly 17% detected once. This clonotype was recorded at least ten times. Antigen specificity is unknown. Overall study findings and caveats: Most clonotypes expanded in thyroid above 0.001 were likewise present in blood.

Between the trimmed V and J ends, which lost 0 bases and 9 bases, there was a span of 15 bases. The CDR3 is 16 amino acids. Patients with uncontrolled infections, other autoimmune diseases, pregnancy or lactation were excluded. Sequencing input: blood. This chain links TRBV12-3 or TRBV12-4 with TRBJ1-6; TRBD1 is a possible D gene (6 bases). This TCR derives from a man between 45 and 60 years old with Graves' hyperthyroidism. Written as DNA, the CDR3 is TGTGCCAGCAGTTTAGCCTTACAGGGAGGGAGTTCACCCCTCCACTTT. It specifies CASSLALQGGSSPLHF.